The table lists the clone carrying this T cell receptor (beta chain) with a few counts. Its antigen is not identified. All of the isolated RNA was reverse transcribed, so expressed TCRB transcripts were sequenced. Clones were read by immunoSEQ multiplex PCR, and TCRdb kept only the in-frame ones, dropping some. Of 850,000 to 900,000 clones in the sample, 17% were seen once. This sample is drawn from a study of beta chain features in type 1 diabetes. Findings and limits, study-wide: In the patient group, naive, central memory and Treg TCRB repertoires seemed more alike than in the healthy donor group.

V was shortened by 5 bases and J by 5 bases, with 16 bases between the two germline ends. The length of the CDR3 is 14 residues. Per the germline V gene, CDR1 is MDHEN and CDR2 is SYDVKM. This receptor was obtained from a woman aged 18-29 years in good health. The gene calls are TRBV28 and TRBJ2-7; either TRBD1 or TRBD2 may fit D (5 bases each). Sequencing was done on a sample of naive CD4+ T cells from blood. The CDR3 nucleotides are TGTGCCAGCAGTCTGTCAGGGAGTAGAGACGAGCAGTACTTC. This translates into CASSLSGSRDEQYF.